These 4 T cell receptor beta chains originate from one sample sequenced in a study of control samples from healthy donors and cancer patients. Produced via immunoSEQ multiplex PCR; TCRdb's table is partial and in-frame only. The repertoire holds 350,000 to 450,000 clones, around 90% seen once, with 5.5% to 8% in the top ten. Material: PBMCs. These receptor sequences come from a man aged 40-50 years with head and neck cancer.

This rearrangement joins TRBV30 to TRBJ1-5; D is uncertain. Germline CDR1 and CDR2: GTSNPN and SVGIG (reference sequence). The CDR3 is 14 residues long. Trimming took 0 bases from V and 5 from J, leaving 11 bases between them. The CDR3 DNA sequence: TGTGCCTGGAGTGTTACCAGAAACGATCAGCCCCAGCATTTT. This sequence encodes CAWSVTRNDQPQHF.

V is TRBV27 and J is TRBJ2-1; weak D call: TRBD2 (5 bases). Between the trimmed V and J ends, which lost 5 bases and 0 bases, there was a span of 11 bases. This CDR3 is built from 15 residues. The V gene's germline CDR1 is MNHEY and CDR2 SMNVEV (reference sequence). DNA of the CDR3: TGTGCCAGCAGTAAACGGGGTACCTCCTACAATGAGCAGTTCTTC. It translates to CASSKRGTSYNEQFF.

The CDR3 spells CARRTGLKEAFF. The CDR3 bases are TGTGCCAGGAGGACGGGCTTAAAGGAAGCTTTCTTT. The J gene is TRBJ1-1, the V gene TRBV2; no clear D. Trimming shortened V by 9 bases and J by 8 bases, and 16 bases separated the two germline ends. The germline V gene has CDR1 SNHLY and CDR2 FYNNEI. This CDR3 is 12 amino acids long.

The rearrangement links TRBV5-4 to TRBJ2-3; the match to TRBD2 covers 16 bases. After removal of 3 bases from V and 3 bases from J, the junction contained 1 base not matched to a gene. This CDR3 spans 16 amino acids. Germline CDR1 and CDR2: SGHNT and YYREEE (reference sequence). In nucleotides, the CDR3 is TGTGCCAGCAGCTGGGGACTAGCGGGAGGGACAGATACGCAGTATTTT. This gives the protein CASSWGLAGGTDTQYF.